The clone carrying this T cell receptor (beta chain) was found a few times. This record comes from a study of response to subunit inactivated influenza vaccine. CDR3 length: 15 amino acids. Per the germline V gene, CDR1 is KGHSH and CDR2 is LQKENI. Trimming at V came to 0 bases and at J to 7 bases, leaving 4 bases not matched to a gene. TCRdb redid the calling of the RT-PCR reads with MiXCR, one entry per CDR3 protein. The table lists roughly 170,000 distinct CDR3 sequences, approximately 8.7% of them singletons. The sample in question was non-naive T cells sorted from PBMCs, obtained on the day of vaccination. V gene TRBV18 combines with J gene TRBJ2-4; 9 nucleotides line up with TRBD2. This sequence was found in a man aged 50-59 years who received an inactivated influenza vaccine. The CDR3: CASSPPSGSRNIQYF. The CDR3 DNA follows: TGTGCCAGCTCACCACCTAGCGGGAGCCGGAACATTCAGTACTTC.